The TCR beta chain under discussion was sequenced for a study of a mutant IDH1 vaccine in newly diagnosed glioma (dated by TCRdb to 2020 to 2023). Some background on the complete study: Vaccination started 4-6 weeks after radiotherapy alone, or was given together with temozolomide cycles in the groups whose treatment included chemotherapy. The roughly 30 treated patients were roughly 62% male and around 40% female, with a mean age of roughly 40 years. Before enrollment, most patients had been given radiochemotherapy with temozolomide as standard therapy, while the rest had received either radiotherapy alone or temozolomide alone. The week-35 safety follow-up took place at visit V12, and the week-47 end of study took place at visit V13. Six visits were used for peripheral blood collection: V03 (baseline), V05, V07, V10, V12 and V13. Longitudinal TCRB deep sequencing was done for 25 treated patients, wherever samples were available for exploratory analyses. General conclusions and limits of the study: Selection of PBMC samples for TCRB deep sequencing was based on availability. No apparent relationship was observed between pseudoprogression and alterations in the top peripheral T cell clonotypes detected by TCRB sequencing. According to the authors, sample limitations meant that analyses of patient blood samples could not be reproduced. Immune responses induced by the vaccine were seen in about 93% of patients across multiple MHC alleles.

This specimen's time point label, per the study, means: week 35, safety follow-up. Each vaccine dose was 300 ug of a 20-mer mutant IDH1 peptide in Montanide, given subcutaneously with topical imiquimod. Patients were given eight vaccinations, in weeks 1, 3, 5, 7, 11, 15, 19 and 23, which matched visits V03 through V10. The donors had newly diagnosed IDH1-mutant astrocytomas of WHO grade 3 or 4 that showed loss of nuclear ATRX. The samples were drawn from NOA16, a multicentre, single-arm, open-label phase I trial in Germany that tested a mutant IDH1 peptide vaccine in humans for the first time. The DNeasy Blood and Tissue Kit was used to extract genomic DNA from EDTA blood for TCRB sequencing. With respect to this clone: Its antigen is still unknown. Per-base qualities were not stored, and no clone one base away is much larger.

Library generation was performed with the immunoSEQ multiplex PCR assay. The hsTCRB Kit was used according to the manufacturer's protocol to amplify rearranged TCR beta chain sequences. TCRB libraries were sequenced on an Illumina MiSeq. Concerning the study's data processing: The proprietary platform of the kit vendor was used for demultiplexing, trimming and gene mapping. TCRdb mirrors the immuneACCESS table, restricted to in-frame sequences. Some clones are absent from its copies; in checked studies, under half trace to an unresolved V gene, and the reason for the others is unknown. The DNA gave D and trimming, while V, J and clone size come from that table. The sample yields fewer than 45,000 clones; 80% to 90% were counted once. The ten largest clones represent less than 2% of the sample. V loses 2 bases of germline sequence and J loses 5 bases, and the interval between the two ends is 12 bases. CDR1 and CDR2 were assigned from the germline V gene as MGHRA and YSYEKL. Inclusive of the bounding cysteine and phenylalanine, the CDR3 is 15 residues long. The entry retains the CDR3 DNA only, 45 bases that are in frame from base 1.

The sample here was PBMCs, taken from a glioma patient whose treatment included an IDH1 peptide vaccine. Here the chain combines TRBV4-1 and TRBJ2-2; the D gene is perhaps TRBD2, on 5 matching bases. This receptor was obtained from a man in his forties with glioma. The nucleotide sequence is given as TGCGCCAGCAGCCAACTAACAAGAGGGACCGGGGAGCTGTTTTTT. This yields the protein CASSQLTRGTGELFF.